These 4 T cell receptor beta chains originate from one sample sequenced in a study of blood T cell repertoires in COVID-19. Profiling relied on immunoSEQ multiplex PCR, and the TCRdb table lists in-frame clones only, not all of them. The sample carries approximately 390,000 clones, around nine tenths recorded once. The source material was PBMCs or T cells enriched from blood (not recorded which). Source of these receptors: a woman between 50 and 59 years old who had recovered from COVID-19.

The chain joins TRBV3-1 (or the pseudogene TRBV3-2) to TRBJ2-2, with TRBD1 matching 8 bases. Per the germline V gene, CDR1 is LGHDT and CDR2 is YNNKEL (reference sequence). Germline trimming cut 0 bases from V and 2 bases from J; bases unmatched to any gene: 2. CDR3 length: 16 amino acids. CDR3 sequence (DNA): TGTGCCAGCAGCCAAGAGACAGGGGACAACACCGGGGAGCTGTTTTTT. Its translation is CASSQETGDNTGELFF.

This chain connects TRBV5-1 to TRBJ1-6; 7 bases are shared with TRBD1. Germline values: CDR1 SGHRS, CDR2 YFSETQ. There are 15 residues in the CDR3. Trimming took 2 bases from V and 10 from J; bases not matched to a gene: 9. The CDR3 loop is CASSLTGTERSPLHF. CDR3 in DNA: TGCGCCAGCAGCTTAACCGGGACAGAAAGATCACCCCTCCACTTT.

The V call is TRBV28, the J call TRBJ2-7; 8 nucleotides agree with TRBD2. This CDR3 is built from 14 residues. Trimming took 1 base from V and 2 from J; bases not matched to a gene: 1. Germline CDR1 is MDHEN and CDR2 is SYDVKM. The CDR3 region is CASSLSGGAYEQYF. The CDR3 DNA is TGTGCCAGCAGTTTATCCGGGGGGGCCTACGAGCAGTACTTC.

The chain employs TRBV4-1 and TRBJ2-3; 10 nucleotides match TRBD2. V trimming: 4 bases; J trimming: 1 base; junction bases outside the gene matches: 5. This CDR3 comprises 16 residues. Germline CDR1 MGHRA, CDR2 YSYEKL. CDR3 nucleotides: TGCGCCAGCAGCCTTTCAGCGGGGGGGCGCACAGATACGCAGTATTTT. It is translated as CASSLSAGGRTDTQYF.